This T cell receptor (beta chain) derives from a study of neurological immune-mediated disorders. Findings of the study overall: The multiple sclerosis repertoire cluster had no clinical or MRI correlate.

Stored at -80 C, 2 million PBMCs were the source of the unsorted libraries. CDR1 is SEHNR and CDR2 is FQNEAQ in the germline V gene (reference sequence). Trimming cost V 5 bases and J 5 bases, with 12 bases left between them. The CDR3 has 13 amino acids. This clonotype has at least ten counts. The antigen is unknown. The authors made cDNA by 5'RACE with 10-nucleotide random UMIs. TCRdb used MiXCR to reprocess the 5' RACE reads, holding one entry per CDR3 protein. The repertoire holds tens of thousands of distinct CDR3 sequences, with roughly 2.5% as singletons. V is TRBV7-9 and J is TRBJ1-1, with D maybe TRBD1 (5 bases). This TCR came from a man aged 50 or older with multiple sclerosis. The sequencing sample was made of PBMCs. Here the CDR3 reads CASSRSRGTEAFF. In DNA form, the CDR3 reads TGTGCCAGCAGCAGGTCCCGGGGGACTGAAGCTTTCTTT.